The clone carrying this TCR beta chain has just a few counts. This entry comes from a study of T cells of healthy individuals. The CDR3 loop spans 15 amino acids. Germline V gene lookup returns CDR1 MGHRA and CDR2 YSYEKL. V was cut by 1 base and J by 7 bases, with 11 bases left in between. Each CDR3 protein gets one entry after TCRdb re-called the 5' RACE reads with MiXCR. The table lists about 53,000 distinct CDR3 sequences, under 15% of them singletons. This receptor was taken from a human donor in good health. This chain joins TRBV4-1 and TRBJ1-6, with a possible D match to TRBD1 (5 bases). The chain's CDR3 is CASSQGAGGNSPLHF. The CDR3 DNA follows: TGCGCCAGCAGCCAAGGGGCGGGGGGAAATTCACCCCTCCACTTT.